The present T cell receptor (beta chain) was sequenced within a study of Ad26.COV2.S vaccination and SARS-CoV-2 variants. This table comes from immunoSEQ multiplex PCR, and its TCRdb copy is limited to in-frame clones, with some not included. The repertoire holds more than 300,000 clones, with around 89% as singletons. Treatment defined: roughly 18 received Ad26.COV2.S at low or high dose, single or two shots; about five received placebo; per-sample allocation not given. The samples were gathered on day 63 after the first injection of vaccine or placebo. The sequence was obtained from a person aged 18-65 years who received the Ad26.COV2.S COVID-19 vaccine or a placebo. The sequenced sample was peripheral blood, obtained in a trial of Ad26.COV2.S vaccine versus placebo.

This chain's CDR3 is CASSFEVPNSPLHF. The DNA for the CDR3 is TGTGCCAGCAGCTTCGAGGTTCCTAATTCACCCCTCCACTTT. This rearrangement joins TRBV5-4 to TRBJ1-6; D unresolved. There are 14 residues in the CDR3. V was trimmed by 2 bases and J by 6 bases, leaving 9 bases between them. The germline V gene encodes CDR1 SGHNT and CDR2 YYREEE (reference sequence).